This passage covers 13 T cell receptor beta chains from one sample sequenced in a study of OX40 agonist ivuxolimab in advanced cancers. The library relied on the immunoSEQ multiplex PCR assay. Drawn from immuneACCESS, this table holds only the in-frame rearrangements with V and J called that TCRdb kept. Clones are partly lost; checked studies trace under half to an unresolved V gene and leave the rest unexplained. For this sample the table gives approximately 70,000 clones, of which over 65% were detected only once. The biggest ten clones account for 6.1% of the sample. The source material was CD4+ or CD8+ T cells sorted from blood, sampled in a trial of the OX40 agonist ivuxolimab. These receptor sequences come from an adult with an advanced solid tumor such as melanoma, head and neck, liver or kidney cancer.

The V call is TRBV30, the J call TRBJ1-1, with D unresolved. The CDR3 sequence is 15 residues long. Germline V gene data show CDR1 as GTSNPN and CDR2 as SVGIG (reference sequence). V lost 2 bases, J lost 2 bases, and 15 bases lay in between. The CDR3 bases are TGTGCCTGGAGTCTGGACCCTTACTTTAACACTGAAGCTTTCTTT. Translated, it gives CAWSLDPYFNTEAFF.

V is TRBV11-3 and J is TRBJ2-3; TRBD1 agrees at 12 bases. V trimming: 0 bases; J trimming: 4 bases; junction bases outside the gene matches: 2. CDR3 length: 16 amino acids. The germline V gene encodes CDR1 SGHNT and CDR2 YENEEA. CDR3 coding DNA: TGTGCCAGCAGCTTAGAAGGGACAGGGGGCGCAGATACGCAGTATTTT. This encodes CASSLEGTGGADTQYF.

CDR3 region: CATSISNTWGQPQHF. The CDR3, as DNA: TGTGCCACCAGTATTAGTAACACCTGGGGTCAGCCCCAGCATTTT. V usage is TRBV19 and J usage is TRBJ1-5; no clear D. The ends were cut back, 10 bases at V and 6 bases at J, with 22 bases in the middle. From germline, CDR1 is LNHDA and CDR2 SQIVND (reference sequence). CDR3 length: 15 amino acids.

The J gene is TRBJ1-1, the V gene TRBV18; 9 bases line up with TRBD1. The CDR3 covers 15 residues. Per germline, CDR1 KGHSH and CDR2 LQKENI. Trimming cost V 4 bases and J 4 bases; bases outside gene matches: 7. Here the CDR3 reads CASSRGQGSGTEAFF. The DNA of the CDR3 is TGTGCCAGCTCACGAGGACAGGGGTCCGGCACTGAAGCTTTCTTT.

This clone has more than one count but fewer than ten. The J gene is TRBJ2-5, the V gene TRBV7-2; D unclear. This CDR3 contains 12 residues. Trimming cost V 5 bases and J 5 bases, with 9 bases left between them. Germline V lookup: CDR1 SGHTA, CDR2 FQGNSA. The CDR3 coding sequence is TGTGCCAGCAGCCTGGCCTTGGAGACCCAGTACTTC. This translates into CASSLALETQYF.

The V gene is TRBV5-1, the J gene TRBJ2-7, with D uncertain. Germline V gene lookup returns CDR1 SGHRS and CDR2 YFSETQ. This CDR3 contains 12 residues. Trimming removed 4 bases at V and 0 bases at J, with 5 bases between. Here the CDR3 DNA reads TGCGCCAGCAGCCTGAGCTCCTACGAGCAGTACTTC. Translation: CASSLSSYEQYF.

The rearrangement uses TRBV10-3 and TRBJ2-2; no definite D call. V was pared by 1 base and J by 9 bases, with 9 bases between. CDR1 ENHRY and CDR2 SYGVKD come from the germline V gene. The CDR3 loop spans 13 amino acids. CDR3 in amino acids: CAISEYGSRELFF. CDR3 DNA sequence: TGTGCCATCAGTGAGTACGGCTCCCGGGAGCTGTTTTTT.

This clone has a single count. V gene TRBV29-1 combines with J gene TRBJ2-3; 9 positions agree with TRBD2. The CDR3 loop spans 14 amino acids. Per the germline V gene, CDR1 is SQVTM and CDR2 is ANQGSEA. V gave up 3 bases and J gave up 3 bases; unmatched junction bases: 4. This chain's CDR3 is CSVDISGGTDTQYF. The CDR3 DNA follows: TGCAGCGTTGATATTAGCGGGGGAACAGATACGCAGTATTTT.

V is TRBV7-6 and J is TRBJ2-1, with D perhaps TRBD2 (5 bases). Germline V gives CDR1 SGHVS, CDR2 FNYEAQ. CDR3 length: 17 amino acids. Trimming stripped 1 base from V and 0 bases from J, with 13 bases between. CDR3 nucleotides: TGTGCCAGCAGCTTAGGGCCGGACGGGAACTCCTACAATGAGCAGTTCTTC. Protein product: CASSLGPDGNSYNEQFF.

V and J are TRBV4-1 and TRBJ1-3; a weak D match, TRBD1 (6 bases). Germline lookup yields CDR1 MGHRA and CDR2 YSYEKL. This CDR3 is built from 14 residues. Trimming took off 4 bases at V and 4 bases at J, with 11 bases between the two ends. CDR3 sequence reads: CASSRDINGNTIYF. In nucleotides, the CDR3 is TGCGCCAGCAGCCGGGACATTAACGGAAACACCATATATTTT.

This clone is a singleton in its sample. The chain employs TRBV20-1 and TRBJ2-3; D call uncertain. The CDR3 is made up of 11 amino acids. Germline assignment: CDR1 DFQATT and CDR2 SNEGSKA (reference sequence). Trimming left V 0 bases short and J 5 bases short, with 3 bases between. CDR3 DNA sequence: TGCAGTGCTAGAGATCTAGATACGCAGTATTTT. Protein sequence: CSARDLDTQYF.

J is TRBJ2-7 and V is TRBV9, with TRBD2 matching over 8 bases. The CDR3 spans 15 residues. J lost 4 bases, V lost 0 bases, and 6 bases had no gene match. Germline V lookup: CDR1 SGDLS, CDR2 YYNGEE. Here the CDR3 reads CASSVAAGGWYEQYF. CDR3 in DNA: TGTGCCAGCAGCGTAGCTGCGGGGGGCTGGTACGAGCAGTACTTC.

J is TRBJ1-2 and V is TRBV7-9; D possibly corresponds to TRBD1 (6 bases). The germline V gene has CDR1 SEHNR and CDR2 FQNEAQ (reference sequence). The ends were cut back, 3 bases at V and 1 base at J, with 9 bases in the middle. The CDR3 contains 14 residues. The CDR3 sequence is CASSLAQGNYGYTF. The CDR3 DNA reads as TGTGCCAGCAGCTTGGCACAGGGTAACTATGGCTACACCTTC.